Listed below are T cell receptor beta chains from one sample, sequenced in a study of blood T cells in healthy people across ages. In TCRdb, the 5' RACE reads were re-called with MiXCR into one record per CDR3 protein. In the table there are around 1,800,000 distinct CDR3 sequences, roughly two fifths of which are singletons. Sequencing input: blood. The source is a human donor in good health. The CDR3 runs from the conserved cysteine through the conserved F or W. Each record gives: clone size, V gene, J gene, D gene, CDR3 DNA, CDR3 protein. The D gene is left open where the match is weak. For some rows the clone size is stated as once, few or many, or as a class when expanded; others skip it.

>few|TRBV4-1|TRBJ2-7|TRBD2
TGCGCCAGCAGCTCTTTAGCGGGGATCTCCTACGAGCAGTACTTC
CASSSLAGISYEQYF
>.|TRBV11-2|TRBJ2-3|.
TGTGCCAGCAGCTTAGGCTCCCAGGGGAGTGATACGCAGTATTTT
CASSLGSQGSDTQYF
>.|TRBV7-3|TRBJ1-2|.
TGTGCCAGCAGCTTACATGGGGGTCCCTATGGCTACACCTTC
CASSLHGGPYGYTF
>.|TRBV12-3/TRBV12-4|TRBJ1-4|.
TGTGCCAGCAGTCGGCAGTCCAATGAAAAACTGTTTTTT
CASSRQSNEKLFF
>few|TRBV13|TRBJ2-5|TRBD2
TGTGCCAGCAGTTTCGGGAGGGTTCCACAAGAGACCCAGTACTTC
CASSFGRVPQETQYF
>.|TRBV7-9|TRBJ2-3|TRBD2
TGTGCCAGCAACAAACGGGGGGGGACAGATACGCAGTATTTT
CASNKRGGTDTQYF
>.|TRBV7-9|TRBJ1-4|.
TGTGCCAGCAGCGTTCTTACTAATGAAAAACTGTTTTTT
CASSVLTNEKLFF
>.|TRBV12-3/TRBV12-4|TRBJ2-1|.
TGTGCCAGCAGTCGAGACAGTCGGCTATACAATGAGCAGTTCTTC
CASSRDSRLYNEQFF
>.|TRBV5-1|TRBJ2-7|.
TGCGCCAGCAGTTCGACGGGACCCCCTTCCGAGCAGTACTTC
CASSSTGPPSEQYF
>.|TRBV27|TRBJ2-3|.
TGTGCCAGCAGTTTAATCCGTTCAGTAACAGATACGCAGTATTTT
CASSLIRSVTDTQYF
>few|TRBV4-2|TRBJ2-1|TRBD2
TGTGCCAGCAGCCAAGATCGACTAGCGGCCAATGAGCAGTTCTTC
CASSQDRLAANEQFF
>.|TRBV28|TRBJ2-3|TRBD1
TGTGCCAGCAGAACCGCCGGGACAGGTCGAGATACGCAGTATTTT
CASRTAGTGRDTQYF
>.|TRBV5-1|TRBJ2-7|.
TGCGTCAGCAGCGGAGGCGGACGGGCGGGGGCTGGGATGTTCGAGCAGTACTTC
CVSSGGGRAGAGMFEQYF
>.|TRBV29-1|TRBJ2-5|TRBD1
TGCAGCGTTAAAGCACCGGGACAGCAAGAGACCCAGTACTTC
CSVKAPGQQETQYF
>.|TRBV5-1|TRBJ2-7|.
TGCGCCAGCAGCTTGGAAGGTTTCGAGAACGAGCAGGACTTC
CASSLEGFENEQDF
>.|TRBV12-3/TRBV12-4|TRBJ2-4|.
TGTGCCAGCAGTTCTTTGGGCGGGGTTGAGCAGTACTTC
CASSSLGGVEQYF
>few|TRBV4-1|TRBJ1-1|TRBD1
TGCGCCAGCAGCCAACCGATCCAGACAGGGATGGGTACTGAAGCTTTCTTT
CASSQPIQTGMGTEAFF
>.|TRBV20-1|TRBJ1-2|.
TGCAGTGCTAGAGATTATTTACAGGTCCAGCTAGTCAAATATGGCTACACCTTC
CSARDYLQVQLVKYGYTF
>.|TRBV2|TRBJ1-2|TRBD1
TGTGCCAGCACTACAGGACAGGACAGGGGCTACACCTTC
CASTTGQDRGYTF
>.|TRBV20-1|TRBJ2-3|.
TGCAGTGCTAGAGATAGGGACGGATTCACATTGGGGCAGTATTTT
CSARDRDGFTLGQYF
>.|TRBV20-1|TRBJ2-7|TRBD2
TGCAGTGCTAGAGATCTCGGGCTAGCGGGGGTTTACGAGCAGTACTTC
CSARDLGLAGVYEQYF
>few|TRBV20-1|TRBJ2-5|TRBD2
TGCAGTGCTAGCTTCGGGAGGGAGACCCAGTACTTC
CSASFGRETQYF
>.|TRBV28|TRBJ2-1|.
TGTGCCAGCAGTGGAGGGCTTCACGGGGGCTCCTACAATGAGCAGTTCTTC
CASSGGLHGGSYNEQFF
>few|TRBV27|TRBJ2-1|TRBD1
TGTGCCAGCAGTTTATCGGGAACAGGGGGAGGTGAGCAGTTCTTC
CASSLSGTGGGEQFF
>.|TRBV15|TRBJ1-3|.
TGTGCCACTTCCCGGACGCATTCTGCGGGCACGATGGGAAACACCATATATTTT
CATSRTHSAGTMGNTIYF
>.|TRBV7-2|TRBJ2-3|.
TGTGCCAGCAGCTCCGGACCCTCAGTAGATACGCAGTATTTT
CASSSGPSVDTQYF
>many|TRBV7-3|TRBJ2-5|TRBD2
TGTGCCAGCAGCTTATCGGGGGGGGCCTTAGAGACCCAGTACTTC
CASSLSGGALETQYF
>.|TRBV7-9|TRBJ1-1|.
TGTGCCAGCAGCTTCGGCGGGGGTGGCGCTGAAGCTTTCTTT
CASSFGGGGAEAFF
>few|TRBV11-2|TRBJ1-2|.
TGTGCCAGCAGCTCCCTAGATGACTCAGGGTCGGCTGGCTACACCTTC
CASSSLDDSGSAGYTF
>.|TRBV7-2|TRBJ1-4|.
TGTGCCAGCAGCTTAGGTATAGGGTTCTATGAAAAACTGTTTTTT
CASSLGIGFYEKLFF
>.|TRBV18|TRBJ2-7|TRBD2
TGTGCCAGCTCACCATCAGATAGCGGGGACCCCTACGAGCAGTACTTC
CASSPSDSGDPYEQYF
>few|TRBV10-3|TRBJ1-2|.
TGTGCCACGCAGGTCAGCCCTCAGGACTCCTACTATGGCTACACCTTC
CATQVSPQDSYYGYTF
>.|TRBV20-1|TRBJ2-1|TRBD1
TGCAGTGCTAGGCCCAGGGGGCTGTCTAGGAATGAGCAGTTCTTC
CSARPRGLSRNEQFF
>few|TRBV4-1|TRBJ2-7|.
TGCGCCAGCAGCCAAGGGGTGCTTCAGGAAGACGAGCAGTACTTC
CASSQGVLQEDEQYF
>.|TRBV7-2|TRBJ2-7|.
TGTGCCAGCAGCTTAGGCTGGGGGAGACCCAGCTCCTACGAGCAGTACTTC
CASSLGWGRPSSYEQYF
>.|TRBV7-6|TRBJ2-7|.
TGTGCCAGCAGCATAGGGGAAGCCTACGAGCAGTACTTC
CASSIGEAYEQYF
>few|TRBV7-9|TRBJ1-4|.
TGTGCCAGCAGCCCCACAGTTAATGAAAAACTGTTTTTT
CASSPTVNEKLFF
>.|TRBV27|TRBJ2-3|.
TGTGCCAGCAGGAACCTTCACACAGATACGCAGTATTTT
CASRNLHTDTQYF
>.|TRBV20-1|TRBJ2-1|.
TGCAGTGCAAAGACGGTAGAGTACAATGAGCAGTTCTTC
CSAKTVEYNEQFF
>.|TRBV20-1|TRBJ1-6|.
TGCAGTGCCGGCAGCCCTGAGCGGACCTATAATTCATCCCCCCACTTT
CSAGSPERTYNSSPHF
>few|TRBV27|TRBJ1-2|TRBD1
TGTGCCAGCAGTACTGGGACAGGGATAAAGGGCTACACCTTC
CASSTGTGIKGYTF
>few|TRBV7-9|TRBJ1-2|.
TGTGCCAGCAGCTCCGTGATGAGTGGCTACACCTTC
CASSSVMSGYTF
>few|TRBV29-1|TRBJ2-7|.
TGCAGCGTTGATGCCGACGGATCCTACGAGCAGTACTTC
CSVDADGSYEQYF
>.|TRBV4-3|TRBJ2-5|TRBD1
TGCGCCAGCAGCCAATTGACAGGGCCCCAAGAGACCCAGTACTTC
CASSQLTGPQETQYF
>.|TRBV4-1|TRBJ2-7|.
TGCGCCAGCAGCCAAGAGTCGGGAACCTACTACGAGCAGTACTTC
CASSQESGTYYEQYF